This T cell receptor beta chain was sequenced during a study of blood T cells in healthy people across ages. A second about 6 to 11 cycle PCR used barcoded and J-beta primers. Via MiXCR, TCRdb re-called the 5' RACE reads, giving one row per CDR3 protein. The table records around 1,600,000 distinct CDR3 sequences, approximately 43% of them present only once. Unmatched junction bases numbered 11, after V lost 6 bases and J lost 10 bases. There are 15 residues in the CDR3. The germline CDR1 and CDR2 sequences are SGHTA and FQGNSA. The TCR comes from a woman aged 18-35 years in good health. The V gene is TRBV7-2, the J gene TRBJ1-6; 8 nucleotides match TRBD1. Sequences were obtained from blood. Written as DNA, the CDR3 is TGTGCCAGCAGAACAACAGGGGGGGGACACTCACCCCTCCACTTT. Protein: CASRTTGGGHSPLHF.